The 12 T cell receptor beta chains below were found in one sample sequenced in a study of T-cell memory formation after mild COVID-19. TCRdb re-derived calls from the 5' RACE reads in MiXCR, one entry per CDR3 protein. The sample comprises 300,000 to 400,000 distinct CDR3 sequences, about 16% of which are singletons, and more than 20% rests with the top ten. The sequenced material came from PBMCs or a T cell subset sorted from them (not recorded which). The receptor set was obtained from a man between 18 and 29 years old who had mild COVID-19 (a few samples of this study predate the infection). Cell type and time point are not known.

This clonotype showed up just a few times. This chain connects TRBV5-5 to TRBJ2-5, with D possibly being TRBD2 (6 bases). The ends were cut back, 0 bases at V and 2 bases at J, with 8 bases in the middle. Germline lookup yields CDR1 SGHKS and CDR2 YYEKEE (reference sequence). The CDR3 contains 14 residues. The CDR3 sequence: CASSLAAGQETQYF. For the CDR3, the DNA is TGTGCCAGCAGCTTGGCGGCGGGGCAAGAGACCCAGTACTTC.

The V and J genes are TRBV4-3 and TRBJ1-2; D is unclear. CDR1 is LGHNA, CDR2 YSLEER, per germline. CDR3 length equals 15 residues. The ends were cut back, 1 base at V and 6 bases at J, with 15 bases in the middle. The CDR3 here is CASSQGWGMRDGYTF. The CDR3 bases are TGCGCCAGCAGCCAAGGGTGGGGTATGAGGGATGGCTACACCTTC.

This clonotype was found a few times. The chain links TRBV11-2 to TRBJ2-3, with D unclear. V was shortened by 0 bases and J by 1 base, with 14 bases between the two germline ends. This CDR3 region has 17 residues. Germline CDR1 reads SGHAT; CDR2 reads FQNNGV. The CDR3: CASSLDRSRWGTDTQYF. DNA for the CDR3: TGTGCCAGCAGCTTAGATCGTAGCCGGTGGGGCACAGATACGCAGTATTTT.

This chain joins TRBV20-1 and TRBJ2-1; TRBD2 matches at 12 bases. Germline CDR1 DFQATT, CDR2 SNEGSKA (reference sequence). The junction had 5 bases not matched to a gene; V was cut back by 0 bases and J by 8 bases. CDR3 length: 15 residues. CDR3 protein: CSARDRLAGAYEQFF. CDR3 bases: TGCAGTGCTAGAGATCGACTAGCGGGGGCGTATGAGCAGTTCTTC.

In this sample, this clonotype turned up many times. The chain uses TRBV4-3 and TRBJ1-6, with 8 bases lining up with TRBD1. CDR1 LGHNA and CDR2 YSLEER come from the germline V gene. V lost 0 bases to trimming and J lost 8 bases; unmatched junction nucleotides: 6. This CDR3 comprises 16 residues. CDR3 region: CASSQEIGQGHSPLHF. The CDR3 DNA follows: TGCGCCAGCAGCCAAGAAATAGGACAGGGCCATTCACCCCTCCACTTT.

DNA for the CDR3: TGTGCCAGCAGTTACTCTGAATCCTACGAGCAGTACTTC. This encodes CASSYSESYEQYF. This chain connects TRBV6-5 to TRBJ2-7; D not certain. Per the germline V gene, CDR1 is MNHEY and CDR2 is SVGAGI. Trimming took off 0 bases at V and 1 base at J, with 4 bases between the two ends. The CDR3 runs to 13 residues.

This clonotype was seen only a few times. J is TRBJ1-6 and V is TRBV13, with 8 bases lining up with TRBD1. The CDR3 totals 15 residues. Germline V CDR1 and CDR2: PRHDT, FYEKMQ (reference sequence). V lost 5 bases to trimming and J lost 8 bases; unmatched junction nucleotides: 8. CDR3 amino acids: CASSKDRAVDSPLHF. CDR3 sequence (DNA): TGTGCCAGCAGCAAGGACAGGGCGGTTGATTCACCCCTCCACTTT.

This clonotype was seen a handful of times. This chain links TRBV20-1 with TRBJ2-1, with 8 bases fitting TRBD2. Germline V gene lookup returns CDR1 DFQATT and CDR2 SNEGSKA (reference sequence). CDR3 size: 16 residues. J lost 6 bases, V lost 0 bases, and 10 bases had no gene match. The CDR3 sequence is CSARDYNSGVPNEQFF. The CDR3 DNA is TGCAGTGCTAGAGACTATAATAGCGGGGTCCCCAATGAGCAGTTCTTC.

This clonotype was counted only a few times. The chain is built from TRBV20-1 and TRBJ2-5; D unresolved. Trimming removed 3 bases from V and 4 bases from J, with 9 bases in between. Germline CDR1 reads DFQATT; CDR2 reads SNEGSKA (reference sequence). This CDR3 has 12 amino acids. The CDR3 coding sequence is TGCAGTGCTAGCGACAATTTAGAGACCCAGTACTTC. This translates into CSASDNLETQYF.

V is TRBV12-3 or TRBV12-4 and J is TRBJ1-1, with D possibly being TRBD1 (5 bases). The ends were cut back, 10 bases at V and 0 bases at J, with 21 bases in the middle. This CDR3 has 16 residues. The CDR3 region is CATCRGGEGMNTEAFF. DNA for the CDR3: TGTGCCACATGTCGCGGAGGGGAGGGCATGAACACTGAAGCTTTCTTT.

J is TRBJ1-5 and V is TRBV6-6; D is undetermined. Trimming pared 4 bases from V and 7 bases from J, leaving 14 bases between. The CDR3 spans 14 residues. In germline, CDR1 is MNHNY, CDR2 SVGAGI (reference sequence). CDR3 in amino acids: CASSSTLGEQPQHF. CDR3 bases: TGTGCCAGCAGTTCCACATTGGGCGAGCAGCCCCAGCATTTT.

The table lists this clonotype with many counts. The chain couples TRBV28 to TRBJ2-3; 9 positions match TRBD2. Germline loops: CDR1 MDHEN, CDR2 SYDVKM. CDR3 length: 16 residues. V lost 5 bases, J lost 4 bases, and 10 bases stayed unmatched. CDR3 coding DNA: TGTGCCAGCAGTCCACAGCTAGCGGGGAGTTCAGATACGCAGTATTTT. Its protein is CASSPQLAGSSDTQYF.